This T cell receptor beta chain was identified in a study of CD8 T cells in ankylosing spondylitis (dated by TCRdb to 2015 to 2018). Broadly, across the study: The study set out to find disease-linked TCR variants by profiling T cell receptor beta repertoires in ankylosing spondylitis patients and healthy donors. The whole study cohort included roughly 110 healthy donors and 25 ankylosing spondylitis patients. Samples of peripheral blood were taken, and for ankylosing spondylitis patients, synovial fluid was collected as well. The paper as a whole reports these results and caveats: Blood from ankylosing spondylitis patients appeared to be characterized by a TCR beta motif made up of seven or eight highly homologous amino acid variants. Some of the motif variants had been reported before in the synovial fluid and blood of reactive arthritis patients, a finding that suggests common disease-initiation mechanisms. A CD8+ phenotype was shown by the disease-linked clones, which were found at relatively low frequencies in peripheral blood. The disease-linked clones were reported to be significantly enriched in matched synovial fluid samples from ankylosing spondylitis patients.

CDR1 and CDR2 are drawn from the germline V gene (reference sequence): PRHDT, FYEKMQ. The V and J ends are trimmed by 2 bases and 7 bases, leaving 14 bases between them. The CDR3, cysteine through phenylalanine, is 15 amino acids long. Just CDR3 DNA is preserved here, 45 bases in frame from base 1. Sequenced on an Illumina HiSeq 2500. Quantitative 5'-RACE with molecular barcodes was the method used to prepare the TCR beta libraries. The source study handled its data this way. To identify disease-linked TCR variants, a new computational method was used, one built on a probabilistic model of VDJ rearrangement. The public reads were quality trimmed at Q25 with fastp and then assembled into clones with MiXCR by TCRdb, keeping productive beta chains. Merged by CDR3 protein, the rows form single entries marked with the most common genes and DNA. It is TCRdb's table, rather than the study itself, that gives the V and J calls and clone size. Recorded for this sample are 200,000 to 300,000 distinct CDR3 sequences; about 10% of them occurred a single time. The ten largest account for less than 3% of the sample.

This clonotype turned up a few times. Its antigen remains unidentified. Base qualities are not at hand, and no much larger clone is one base apart. The source is a male donor with ankylosing spondylitis or in good health (not recorded which). Input material: blood, either unsorted or a sorted T cell fraction (not recorded which). The chain joins TRBV13 to TRBJ2-2; matching of 6 bases hints at TRBD1 as the D gene. The bases read TGTGCCAGCAGCTTATCCAGGGGAAATGACGGGGAGCTGTTTTTT. Its protein reads: CASSLSRGNDGELFF.